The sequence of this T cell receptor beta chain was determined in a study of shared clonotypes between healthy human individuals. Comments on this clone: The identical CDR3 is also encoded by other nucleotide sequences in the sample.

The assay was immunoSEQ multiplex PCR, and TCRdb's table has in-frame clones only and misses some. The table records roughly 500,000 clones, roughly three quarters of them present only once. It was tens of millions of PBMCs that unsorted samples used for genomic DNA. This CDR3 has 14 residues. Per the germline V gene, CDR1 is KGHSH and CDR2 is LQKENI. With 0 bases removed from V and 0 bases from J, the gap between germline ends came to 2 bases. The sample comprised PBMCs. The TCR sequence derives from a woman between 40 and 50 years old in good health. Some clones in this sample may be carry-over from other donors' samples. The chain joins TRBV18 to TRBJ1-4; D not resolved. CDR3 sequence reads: CASSPPSTNEKLFF. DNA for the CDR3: TGTGCCAGCTCACCACCCTCAACTAATGAAAAACTGTTTTTT.